This is a list of T cell receptor beta chains from one sample in a study of T cells after yellow fever vaccination. In TCRdb, the 5' RACE reads were re-called with MiXCR into one record per CDR3 protein. Of hundreds of thousands of distinct CDR3 sequences listed, approximately 12% are singletons. Here the sequenced sample was PBMCs, taken on the day of the yellow fever booster vaccination. Receptors were obtained from a man between 25 and 39 years old who received the YFV17D yellow fever vaccine. The CDR3 runs from the conserved cysteine through the conserved F or W. Each record gives: D gene, clone size, J gene, V gene, CDR3 protein, CDR3 DNA. D genes are given only for firm matches. Some rows mark clone size as missing; the rest say once, few, many or name a class of expanded clone.

.	many	TRBJ2-3	TRBV12-3/TRBV12-4	CASSLVGISTDTQYF	TGTGCCAGCAGTTTAGTAGGGATATCCACAGATACGCAGTATTTT
TRBD2	few	TRBJ2-7	TRBV9	CASSPHTSGGVYEQYF	TGTGCCAGCAGCCCTCACACTAGCGGAGGGGTTTACGAGCAGTACTTC
.	few	TRBJ2-5	TRBV7-9	CASSLVAGQAAETQYF	TGTGCCAGCAGCTTAGTGGCCGGACAAGCGGCGGAGACCCAGTACTTC
.	few	TRBJ2-1	TRBV7-6	CASSLFPIIRSTREQFF	TGTGCCAGCAGCTTATTCCCAATAATTAGGTCGACAAGGGAGCAGTTCTTC
.	.	TRBJ2-7	TRBV7-2	CASSQGPFLYEQYF	TGTGCCAGCAGCCAGGGACCATTCCTCTACGAGCAGTACTTC
TRBD1	many	TRBJ2-7	TRBV10-3	CAISDSGDRGRYEQYF	TGTGCCATCAGTGATAGTGGGGACAGGGGGAGATACGAGCAGTACTTC
.	many	TRBJ2-5	TRBV7-2	CASSSQAGETQYF	TGTGCCAGCAGCTCTCAGGCCGGAGAGACCCAGTACTTC
TRBD2	.	TRBJ2-1	TRBV7-2	CASSPGLAGNRPQFF	TGTGCCAGCAGTCCGGGACTAGCGGGAAACCGGCCGCAGTTCTTC
TRBD1	few	TRBJ1-6	TRBV27	CASSFGTGDYNSPLHF	TGTGCCAGCAGTTTTGGGACAGGGGATTATAATTCACCCCTCCACTTT
TRBD1	few	TRBJ2-2	TRBV29-1	CSVEDPGGQGAFIGELFF	TGCAGCGTTGAAGATCCGGGGGGACAGGGGGCATTTATCGGGGAGCTGTTTTTT
.	few	TRBJ1-5	TRBV12-3/TRBV12-4	CASSFGQGGGQPQHF	TGTGCCAGCAGTTTTGGCCAAGGTGGGGGCCAGCCCCAGCATTTT
.	.	TRBJ2-3	TRBV29-1	CSVEKGGVTDTQYF	TGCAGCGTTGAAAAGGGGGGAGTCACAGATACGCAGTATTTT
.	few	TRBJ1-4	TRBV27	CASSLLMVEKLFF	TGTGCCAGCAGTTTATTGATGGTTGAAAAACTGTTTTTT
.	.	TRBJ1-5	TRBV6-1	CASSEAAAGFSPQHF	TGTGCCAGCAGTGAAGCCGCGGCAGGGTTTTCGCCCCAGCATTTT
.	few	TRBJ2-7	TRBV18	CASSPAQPYEQYF	TGTGCCAGCTCACCAGCGCAACCCTACGAGCAGTACTTC
.	few	TRBJ2-3	TRBV5-5	CASSFWGITDTQYF	TGTGCCAGCAGCTTCTGGGGGATCACAGATACGCAGTATTTT
.	.	TRBJ2-1	TRBV5-1	CASSLEGLSYNEQFF	TGCGCCAGCAGCTTGGAGGGCCTTTCCTACAATGAGCAGTTCTTC
.	.	TRBJ2-5	TRBV4-3	CASSQGGPGENQYF	TGCGCCAGCAGCCAAGGGGGTCCCGGTGAGAACCAGTACTTC
TRBD1	.	TRBJ1-1	TRBV19	CASSPATGVAAFF	TGTGCCAGTAGTCCTGCGACAGGGGTCGCAGCTTTCTTT
.	.	TRBJ2-1	TRBV28	CASSFAEYPNEQFF	TGTGCCAGCAGTTTTGCCGAATACCCTAATGAGCAGTTCTTC
.	.	TRBJ2-3	TRBV7-3	CASSLTWSSDTQYF	TGTGCCAGCAGCTTAACGTGGAGTTCAGATACGCAGTATTTT
.	.	TRBJ2-1	TRBV14	CASSPPGLIYNEQFF	TGTGCCAGCAGCCCTCCGGGACTGATTTACAATGAGCAGTTCTTC
TRBD2	few	TRBJ2-2	TRBV6-2/TRBV6-3	CASNLRGANTGELFF	TGTGCCAGCAACTTACGGGGGGCGAACACCGGGGAGCTGTTTTTT
.	few	TRBJ1-1	TRBV30	CAWSVSFRGMAFF	TGTGCCTGGAGTGTAAGTTTTAGGGGGATGGCTTTCTTT
.	few	TRBJ1-4	TRBV6-2/TRBV6-3	CASWKGRVGEKLFF	TGTGCCAGCTGGAAAGGGCGCGTTGGTGAAAAACTGTTTTTT
TRBD2	.	TRBJ2-3	TRBV20-1	CCARGLAGVGITDTQYF	TGCTGTGCTAGAGGACTAGCGGGAGTTGGAATAACAGATACGCAGTATTTT
.	.	TRBJ1-5	TRBV3-1	CASSQEVNQPQHF	TGTGCCAGCAGCCAAGAGGTGAACCAGCCCCAGCATTTT
.	.	TRBJ1-2	TRBV30	CAWSPPGQGRNYGYTF	TGTGCCTGGAGTCCACCGGGGCAGGGAAGAAACTATGGCTACACCTTC
TRBD1	.	TRBJ1-4	TRBV2	CTSSVQGVEKLFF	TGTACCAGCAGTGTACAGGGGGTTGAAAAACTGTTTTTT
TRBD2	few	TRBJ2-1	TRBV18	CASSPPIGLAGDGEQFF	TGTGCCAGCTCACCACCGATTGGACTAGCGGGAGACGGTGAGCAGTTCTTC
.	few	TRBJ2-7	TRBV3-1	CASSQGGPSSYEQYF	TGTGCCAGCAGCCAAGGGGGACCTAGCTCCTACGAGCAGTACTTC
.	.	TRBJ2-5	TRBV20-1	CSARDNFIETQYF	TGCAGTGCTAGAGATAACTTCATAGAGACCCAGTACTTC
.	few	TRBJ2-1	TRBV12-3/TRBV12-4	CASNNRDFYNEQFF	TGTGCCAGCAACAACAGGGATTTCTACAATGAGCAGTTCTTC
.	.	TRBJ2-1	TRBV24-1	CATSDNRINEQFF	TGTGCCACCAGTGACAACCGTATCAATGAGCAGTTCTTC
TRBD1	.	TRBJ2-7	TRBV20-1	CSGSDRGYEQYF	TGCAGTGGGTCGGACAGGGGCTACGAGCAGTACTTC
.	many	TRBJ2-1	TRBV5-1	CASSPGGAAEQFF	TGCGCCAGCAGCCCGGGTGGGGCGGCTGAGCAGTTCTTC